This T cell receptor beta chain was found in a study of HIV-infected children after antiretroviral therapy interruption (dated by TCRdb to about 2019). About the investigation overall: Eight children, all with CD4+ count above 500 and viral load below 50 copies/ml, were included, of whom four were on planned treatment interruption and four were on continuous treatment. The interruption group had a median age of around 9.5 years, and the continuous treatment group had a median age of around 8 years. Most participating children had recorded exposure to EBV and CMV. Samples from the interruption arm were taken at week 0, at week 12, at the end of interruption (week 24 or 48), and about 3 years after the study ended. In the continuous-treatment arm, samples from corresponding weeks 0, 48 and 150 were analyzed. Alongside measurements of thymic output, TCR repertoires of children on planned treatment interruption were compared with TCR repertoires of children on continuous antiretroviral treatment.

CDR1 LNHDA and CDR2 SQIVND are derived from the germline V gene (reference sequence). From cysteine to phenylalanine, the CDR3 is 13 amino acids long. The entry retains the CDR3 DNA only, 39 bases that are in frame from base 1. Deletion took 7 bases off V and 4 bases off J, with a span of 14 bases between the germline ends. This clonotype was recorded a few times. The target of this receptor is not known. Within one base of it there is no much larger clone, and no base qualities were kept. Libraries were made using 3' RACE. TCR libraries were generated from RNA by a 3' RACE protocol incorporating unique molecular identifiers so that PCR amplification bias could be corrected. Up to 12 amplicon libraries were pooled and sequenced on an Illumina MiSeq with v2 2x250 paired-end chemistry. In the authors' own workflow: Reads were processed with Decombinator to assign V and J genes and CDR3, with barcode-based error and PCR bias correction. Before the Gini coefficient was calculated with the R ineq package, repertoires were subsampled to the same depth. Three approaches were used to assess CDR3 similarity: GLIPH, Hamming distance and a shared triplet metric. The public reads were reanalyzed by TCRdb: fastp trimming at Q25, MiXCR alignment, in-frame beta chains only. Each CDR3 protein appears once, grouped with its most common genes and DNA. The V and J calls come from TCRdb's annotation, not from the publication. The sample table records about 15,000 distinct CDR3 sequences; about 3% of these occur just once. The ten largest clones represent around 31% of the sample.

The research as a whole found: The small number of patients is a limitation of the study, so the data should be interpreted with caution. In a few patients, shared-triplet CDR3 clusters rose after interruption, but the overall increase reached significance only when one outlier patient was excluded. In naive CD4+ repertoires of PTI patients, reduced CDR3 sharing between time points was observed after interruption began, whereas many sequences were found to be shared between end of interruption and 3 years later.

In the paper's terms, the treatment or condition label means: PENTA 11 planned treatment interruption arm or continuous ART arm. Participants were children from the United Kingdom aged 2 to 15 years who had received at least three-drug ART for at least 24 weeks. Cryopreserved PBMCs with at least 5 million viable cells were required; a few candidate patients were excluded for low viable PBMC yield. Memory CD8+ CD45RO+ CD45RA- T cells were FACS-sorted from thawed PBMCs on a FACSAria III cell sorter. After sorting, the cells were fixed and RNA was extracted first with the RNeasy FFPE kit and then with the RNeasy Micro kit.

Sequences were derived from CD45RO+ CD8+ T cells from PBMCs, pooled from several time points, sampled from a donor given antiretroviral therapy, either interrupted or continuous. What the cell subset or site label conveys for this sample: memory CD8+ CD45RO+ CD45RA- T cells. The receptor was isolated from a pool of human donors with HIV. The chain joins TRBV19 to TRBJ2-7, with TRBD2 as a weak D call on 6 bases. For the CDR3, the sequence is CASTGTQNYEQYF. The DNA is TGTGCCAGTACCGGGACTCAAAATTACGAGCAGTACTTC.